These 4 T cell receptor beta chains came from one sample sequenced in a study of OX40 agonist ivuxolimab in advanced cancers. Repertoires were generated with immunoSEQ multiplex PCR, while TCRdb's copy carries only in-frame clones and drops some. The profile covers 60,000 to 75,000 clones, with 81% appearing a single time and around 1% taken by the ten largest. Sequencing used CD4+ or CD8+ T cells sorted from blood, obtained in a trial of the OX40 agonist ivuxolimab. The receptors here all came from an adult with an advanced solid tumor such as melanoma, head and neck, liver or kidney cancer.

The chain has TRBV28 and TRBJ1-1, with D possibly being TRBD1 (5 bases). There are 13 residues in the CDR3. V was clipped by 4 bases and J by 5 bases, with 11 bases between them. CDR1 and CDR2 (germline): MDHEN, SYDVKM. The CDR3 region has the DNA TGTGCCAGCAGTTACCGGGACGATACTGAAGCTTTCTTT. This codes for CASSYRDDTEAFF.

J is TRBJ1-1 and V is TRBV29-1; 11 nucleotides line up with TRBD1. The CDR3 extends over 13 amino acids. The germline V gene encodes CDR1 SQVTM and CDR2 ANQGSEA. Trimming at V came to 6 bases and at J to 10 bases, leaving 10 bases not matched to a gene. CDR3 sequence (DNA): TGCAGCGTGGCATCGGACAGGGGGCTTGGAGCTTTCTTT. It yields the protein CSVASDRGLGAFF.

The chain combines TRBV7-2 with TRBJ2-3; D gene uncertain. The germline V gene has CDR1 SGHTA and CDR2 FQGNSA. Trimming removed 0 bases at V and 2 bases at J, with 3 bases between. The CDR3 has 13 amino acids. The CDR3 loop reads CASSLAITDTQYF. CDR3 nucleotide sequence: TGTGCCAGCAGCTTAGCCATCACAGATACGCAGTATTTT.

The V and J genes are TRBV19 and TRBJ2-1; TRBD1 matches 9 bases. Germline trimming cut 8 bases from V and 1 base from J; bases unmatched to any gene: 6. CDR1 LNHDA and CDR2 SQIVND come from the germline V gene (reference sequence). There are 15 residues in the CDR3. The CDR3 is CASGTDRGSYNEQFF. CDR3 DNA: TGTGCCAGTGGGACGGACAGGGGTTCCTACAATGAGCAGTTCTTC.